These 9 T cell receptor beta chains came from one sample sequenced in a study of cytomegalovirus exposure and HLA in healthy donors. The PCR was carried out with 60 Vbeta primers and 13 Jbeta primers. The protocol was immunoSEQ multiplex PCR, while the TCRdb copy is restricted to in-frame clones and leaves out a portion. The sample carries around 140,000 clones, around four fifths recorded once. Sequences were obtained from PBMCs. These receptors were collected from a woman in her fifties or sixties in good health and CMV-seropositive.

The chain couples TRBV6-5 to TRBJ1-2, with D perhaps matching TRBD1 (6 bases). The germline gives CDR1 MNHEY, CDR2 SVGAGI. Trimming stripped 8 bases from V and 4 bases from J, with 14 bases between. This CDR3 region has 13 residues. CDR3 residues: CASRDKRRYGYTF. The CDR3 DNA follows: TGTGCCAGCCGGGACAAACGACGCTATGGCTACACCTTC.

The V gene is TRBV2, the J gene TRBJ1-5; D may be TRBD1 (6 bases). The CDR3 extends over 15 amino acids. The ends were cut back, 6 bases at V and 0 bases at J, with 12 bases in the middle. The germline V gene encodes CDR1 SNHLY and CDR2 FYNNEI. In nucleotides, the CDR3 is TGTGCCAGCAGATTGGACAGATATAGCAATCAGCCCCAGCATTTT. Protein sequence: CASRLDRYSNQPQHF. The variable domain in full, with the rest retrieved from reference TRBV2 and TRBJ1-5, is EPEVTQTPSHQVTQMGQEVILRCVPISNHLYFYWYRQILGQKVEFLVSFYNNEISEKSEIFDDQFSVERPDGSNFTLKIRSTKLEDSAMYFCASRLDRYSNQPQHFGDGTRLSIL.

The J gene is TRBJ1-2, the V gene TRBV19; D gene ambiguous. CDR3 length equals 12 residues. CDR1 LNHDA and CDR2 SQIVND come from the germline V gene (reference sequence). V was trimmed by 6 bases and J by 3 bases, leaving 8 bases between them. The CDR3 bases are TGTGCCAGTAGAACGGGAGACTATGGCTACACCTTC. Residues: CASRTGDYGYTF. Complete variable domain (other parts from reference TRBV19 and TRBJ1-2): DGGITQSPKYLFRKEGQNVTLSCEQNLNHDAMYWYRQDPGQGLRLIYYSQIVNDFQKGDIAEGYSVSREKKESFPLTVTSAQKNPTAFYLCASRTGDYGYTFGSGTRLTVV.

This chain joins TRBV5-8 and TRBJ1-3; no firm D call. V was cut by 1 base and J by 2 bases, with 10 bases left in between. CDR3 length: 15 amino acids. Germline V gene lookup returns CDR1 SGHTS and CDR2 YDEGEE. The CDR3 spells CASSLTTEPGNTIYF. The CDR3 DNA reads TGTGCCAGCAGCTTGACAACAGAGCCTGGAAACACCATATATTTT.

This clone has a single count. In nucleotides, the CDR3 is TGTGCCAGCAGTGCAGGGATAGACAATTCACCCCTCCACTTT. Protein: CASSAGIDNSPLHF. The V and J genes are TRBV2 and TRBJ1-6; TRBD1 is a possible D gene (5 bases). V lost 4 bases, J lost 7 bases, and 11 bases lay in between. Germline loops: CDR1 SNHLY, CDR2 FYNNEI. The CDR3 is 14 amino acids.

The gene calls are TRBV27 and TRBJ1-2; D unclear. V gave up 7 bases and J gave up 2 bases, with 14 bases separating them. The CDR3 spans 14 residues. From germline, CDR1 is MNHEY and CDR2 SMNVEV (reference sequence). DNA of the CDR3: TGTGCCAGCACCCCTGTGGGCACCAACTATGGCTACACCTTC. It encodes CASTPVGTNYGYTF.

V is TRBV6-1 and J is TRBJ1-5; possible D gene TRBD1, 5 bases. V gave up 7 bases and J gave up 0 bases, with 10 bases separating them. Germline loops: CDR1 MNHNS, CDR2 SASEGT. The CDR3 sequence is 14 residues long. The CDR3 DNA is TGTGCCAGCATTGGCGGACATAGCAATCAGCCCCAGCATTTT. It translates to CASIGGHSNQPQHF.

This clone has just a few counts. The rearrangement links TRBV5-5 to TRBJ2-6, with unresolved D. Germline V gives CDR1 SGHKS, CDR2 YYEKEE (reference sequence). The CDR3 runs 14 residues. Trimming removed 0 bases from V and 3 bases from J, with 4 bases in between. The CDR3 is CASSLANGANVLTF. CDR3 DNA sequence: TGTGCCAGCAGCTTGGCAAATGGGGCCAACGTCCTGACTTTC.

The genes are TRBV28 and TRBJ2-7; D ambiguous. The CDR3 contains 16 residues. V was shortened by 5 bases and J by 3 bases, with 20 bases between the two germline ends. Germline V gene sequence: CDR1 MDHEN, CDR2 SYDVKM. The CDR3 protein is CASSPILPPPDYEQYF. The CDR3 bases are TGTGCCAGCAGTCCCATCCTCCCCCCCCCAGACTACGAGCAGTACTTC.